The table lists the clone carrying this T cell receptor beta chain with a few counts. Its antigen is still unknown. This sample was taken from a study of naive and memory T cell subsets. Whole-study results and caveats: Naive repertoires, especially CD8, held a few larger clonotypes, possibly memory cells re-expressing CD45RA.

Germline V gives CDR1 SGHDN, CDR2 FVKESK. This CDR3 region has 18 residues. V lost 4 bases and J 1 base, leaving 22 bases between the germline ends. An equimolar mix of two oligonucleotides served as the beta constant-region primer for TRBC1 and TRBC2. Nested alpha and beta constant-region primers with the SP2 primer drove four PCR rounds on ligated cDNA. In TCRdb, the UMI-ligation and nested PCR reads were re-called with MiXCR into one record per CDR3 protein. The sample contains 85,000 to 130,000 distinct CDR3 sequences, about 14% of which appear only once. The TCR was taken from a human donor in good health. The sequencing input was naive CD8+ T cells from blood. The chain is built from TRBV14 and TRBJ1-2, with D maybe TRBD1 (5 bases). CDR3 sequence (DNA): TGTGCCAGCAGCCTACGCCGGGGCTCCAGCTTCGTTAACTATGGCTACACCTTC. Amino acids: CASSLRRGSSFVNYGYTF.